These 2 T cell receptor beta chains came from one sample sequenced in a study of tissue T cells after allogeneic stem cell transplantation. Specified time point: mouse harvest day 7 after allogeneic transplant. Tail vein injection delivered 10^7 T-cell-depleted bone marrow cells and 10^6 splenic CD5+ T cells. Sequenced by immunoSEQ multiplex PCR; TCRdb stores in-frame clones only, minus some. The repertoire holds about 11,000 clones, with roughly two fifths as singletons. The sequencing sample was made of skin. These receptors all come from a female BALB/c mouse given C57BL/6 T cells with graft-versus-host disease after an allogeneic hematopoietic cell transplant.

This clone was detected once. Genes and germline are mouse. The DNA ends 1 residue before the CDR3 does, and the rest of the CDR3 is filled in from the germline J gene. The J gene is TRBJ2-2, the V gene TRBV3, with 11 bases aligning to TRBD2. This CDR3 has 14 residues. The ends lost 5 bases at V and 6 bases at J; junction bases unmatched: 2. From germline, CDR1 is SNHLY and CDR2 FYNGKV (reference sequence). The CDR3 here is CASSLLGGPGQLYF. The DNA read from the CDR3 is TGTGCCAGCAGCCTACTGGGGGGGCCCGGGCAGCTCTAC.

In the case of this clone: Gene names and germline refer to mouse. The read finishes 1 residue shy of the CDR3 end, and the germline J gene is used to complete it. The chain uses TRBV2 and TRBJ2-4; D may be TRBD1 (5 bases). The germline CDR1 and CDR2 sequences are LGHNA and YSYQKL. Trimming took off 1 base at V and 0 bases at J, with 11 bases between the two ends. This CDR3 region has 16 residues. Incomplete CDR3 DNA: TGTGCCAGCAGCCAAGCGGCAGGGCTCAGTCAAAACACCTTGTAC. It yields the protein CASSQAAGLSQNTLY. The complete CDR3 protein is CASSQAAGLSQNTLYF.